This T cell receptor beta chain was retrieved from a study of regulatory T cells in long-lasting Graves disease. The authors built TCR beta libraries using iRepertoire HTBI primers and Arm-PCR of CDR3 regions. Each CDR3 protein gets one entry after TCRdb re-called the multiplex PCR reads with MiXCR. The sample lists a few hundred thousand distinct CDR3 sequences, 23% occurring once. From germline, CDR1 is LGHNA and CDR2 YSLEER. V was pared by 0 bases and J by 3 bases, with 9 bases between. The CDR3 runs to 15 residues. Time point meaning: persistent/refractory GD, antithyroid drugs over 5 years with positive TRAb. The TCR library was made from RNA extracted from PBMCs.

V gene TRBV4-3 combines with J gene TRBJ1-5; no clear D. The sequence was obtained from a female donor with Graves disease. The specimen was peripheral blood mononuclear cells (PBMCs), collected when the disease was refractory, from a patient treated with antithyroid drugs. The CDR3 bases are TGCGCCAGCAGCCAAGATCCCGGGAACAATCAGCCCCAGCATTTT. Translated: CASSQDPGNNQPQHF.